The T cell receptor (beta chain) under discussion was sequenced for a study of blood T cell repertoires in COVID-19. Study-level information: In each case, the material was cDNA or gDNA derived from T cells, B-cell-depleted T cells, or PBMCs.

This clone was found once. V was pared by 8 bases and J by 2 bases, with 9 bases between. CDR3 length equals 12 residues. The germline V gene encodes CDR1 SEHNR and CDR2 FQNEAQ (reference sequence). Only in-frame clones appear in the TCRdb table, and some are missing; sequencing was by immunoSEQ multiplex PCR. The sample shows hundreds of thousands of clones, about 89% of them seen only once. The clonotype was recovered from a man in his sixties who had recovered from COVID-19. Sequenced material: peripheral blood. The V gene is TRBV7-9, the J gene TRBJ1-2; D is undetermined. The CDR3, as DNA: TGTGCCAGCCCCGGAGAAAACTATGGCTACACCTTC. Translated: CASPGENYGYTF.